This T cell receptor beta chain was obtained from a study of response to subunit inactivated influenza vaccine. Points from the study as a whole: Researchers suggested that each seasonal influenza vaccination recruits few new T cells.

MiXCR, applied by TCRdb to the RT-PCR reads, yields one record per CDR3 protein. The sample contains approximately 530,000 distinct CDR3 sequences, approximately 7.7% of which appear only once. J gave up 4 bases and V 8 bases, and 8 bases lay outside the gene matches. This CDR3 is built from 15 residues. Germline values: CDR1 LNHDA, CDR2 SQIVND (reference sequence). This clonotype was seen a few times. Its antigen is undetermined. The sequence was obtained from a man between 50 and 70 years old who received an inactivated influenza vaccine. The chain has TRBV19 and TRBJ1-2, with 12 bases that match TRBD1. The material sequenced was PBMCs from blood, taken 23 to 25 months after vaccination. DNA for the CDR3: TGTGCCAGTCAAACCGGGACAGGGGGCGTCTATGGCTACACCTTC. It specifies CASQTGTGGVYGYTF. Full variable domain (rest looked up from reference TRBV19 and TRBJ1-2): DGGITQSPKYLFRKEGQNVTLSCEQNLNHDAMYWYRQDPGQGLRLIYYSQIVNDFQKGDIAEGYSVSREKKESFPLTVTSAQKNPTAFYLCASQTGTGGVYGYTFGSGTRLTVV.